This TCR beta chain was retrieved from a study of T cells in Graves' hyperthyroidism and ophthalmopathy. About the study: It was at initial diagnosis, before any treatment, that peripheral blood was collected. Broader study findings: In the blood, most expanded thyroid clonotypes above 0.001 appeared as well.

This clonotype has at least ten counts. Its antigen is not identified. The investigators amplified TCR beta CDR3 regions from RNA transcripts. Primed by the HTBI set, a first-round RT-PCR was run on the TCR CDR3. TCRdb reanalysed the multiplex PCR reads using MiXCR and keeps one entry per CDR3 protein. The repertoire includes fewer than 550,000 distinct CDR3 sequences, 15% to 19% of them detected once, and 11% to 15% sits in the top ten. Germline V gives CDR1 ENHRY, CDR2 SYGVKD. The V end was cut by 7 bases, the J end by 3 bases, with 16 bases between. This CDR3 spans 15 amino acids. The receptor was isolated from a woman younger than 35 with Graves' hyperthyroidism. Sequences were obtained from blood. This chain uses TRBV10-3 with TRBJ1-3; perhaps TRBD1 as D (6 bases). This CDR3 reads CAITEIAGDGNTIYF. Here the CDR3 DNA reads TGTGCCATCACCGAGATCGCAGGGGATGGAAACACCATATATTTT.